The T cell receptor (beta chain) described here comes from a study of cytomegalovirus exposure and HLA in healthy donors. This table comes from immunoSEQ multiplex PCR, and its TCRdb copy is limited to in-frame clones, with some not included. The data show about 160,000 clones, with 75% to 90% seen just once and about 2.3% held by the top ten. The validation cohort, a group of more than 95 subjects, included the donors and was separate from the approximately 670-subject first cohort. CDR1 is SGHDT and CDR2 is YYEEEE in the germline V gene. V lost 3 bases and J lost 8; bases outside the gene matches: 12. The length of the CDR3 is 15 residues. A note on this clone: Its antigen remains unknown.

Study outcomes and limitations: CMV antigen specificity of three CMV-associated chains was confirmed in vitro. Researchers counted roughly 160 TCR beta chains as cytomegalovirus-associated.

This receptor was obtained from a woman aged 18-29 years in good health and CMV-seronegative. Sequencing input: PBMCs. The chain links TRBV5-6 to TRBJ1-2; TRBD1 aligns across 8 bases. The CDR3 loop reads CASSSLNDRGDGYTF. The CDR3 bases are TGTGCCAGCAGCTCCCTTAATGACAGGGGTGACGGCTACACCTTC.